What follows is one TCR beta chain and its context. Its antigen is undetermined. V lost 4 bases to trimming and J lost 0 bases; unmatched junction nucleotides: 6. The germline V gene encodes CDR1 SQVTM and CDR2 ANQGSEA. This CDR3 contains 14 residues. The sample originates from a study of cytomegalovirus exposure and HLA in healthy donors. Study as a whole: In an early release, HLA-typed donors contributed 77 million or so unique TCR sequences. Study findings and constraints: A previous analysis found most TCR beta V segments productive roughly 90% or roughly 30% of the time.

Primers for the PCR totalled 60 Vbeta and 13 Jbeta. The method was immunoSEQ multiplex PCR; TCRdb's version includes in-frame clones alone and lacks a portion of them. The repertoire holds about 72,000 clones, with roughly 82% as singletons. Each donor was healthy, and each was a bone marrow donor. The origin of this receptor is a man aged 18 to 35 in good health and CMV-seronegative. The chain carries TRBV29-1 and TRBJ2-7; 7 positions agree with TRBD1. Sequenced material: PBMCs. Here the CDR3 DNA reads TGCAGCGTTGGAAGGACAGGCTACTCCTACGAGCAGTACTTC. Translation gives CSVGRTGYSYEQYF.